This record concerns one T cell receptor beta chain sequence. The sample is drawn from a study of shared clonotypes between healthy human individuals. Clones were read by immunoSEQ multiplex PCR, and TCRdb kept only the in-frame ones, dropping some. This table holds more than 2 million clones, around 95% found once. The CDR3 contains 15 residues. Germline loops: CDR1 MNHNS, CDR2 SASEGT. Trimming cost V 5 bases and J 5 bases, with 15 bases left between them. The sample taken for sequencing was naive CD4+ T cells sorted from blood. Subset in this sample: CD45RA+ positively selected. J is TRBJ1-4 and V is TRBV6-1; a weak D match, TRBD1 (6 bases). The sequence was obtained from a man younger than 35 in good health. DNA of the CDR3: TGTGCCAGCAGTAGGGCAGGGGAGGGGAATGAAAAACTGTTTTTT. Its protein product is CASSRAGEGNEKLFF.